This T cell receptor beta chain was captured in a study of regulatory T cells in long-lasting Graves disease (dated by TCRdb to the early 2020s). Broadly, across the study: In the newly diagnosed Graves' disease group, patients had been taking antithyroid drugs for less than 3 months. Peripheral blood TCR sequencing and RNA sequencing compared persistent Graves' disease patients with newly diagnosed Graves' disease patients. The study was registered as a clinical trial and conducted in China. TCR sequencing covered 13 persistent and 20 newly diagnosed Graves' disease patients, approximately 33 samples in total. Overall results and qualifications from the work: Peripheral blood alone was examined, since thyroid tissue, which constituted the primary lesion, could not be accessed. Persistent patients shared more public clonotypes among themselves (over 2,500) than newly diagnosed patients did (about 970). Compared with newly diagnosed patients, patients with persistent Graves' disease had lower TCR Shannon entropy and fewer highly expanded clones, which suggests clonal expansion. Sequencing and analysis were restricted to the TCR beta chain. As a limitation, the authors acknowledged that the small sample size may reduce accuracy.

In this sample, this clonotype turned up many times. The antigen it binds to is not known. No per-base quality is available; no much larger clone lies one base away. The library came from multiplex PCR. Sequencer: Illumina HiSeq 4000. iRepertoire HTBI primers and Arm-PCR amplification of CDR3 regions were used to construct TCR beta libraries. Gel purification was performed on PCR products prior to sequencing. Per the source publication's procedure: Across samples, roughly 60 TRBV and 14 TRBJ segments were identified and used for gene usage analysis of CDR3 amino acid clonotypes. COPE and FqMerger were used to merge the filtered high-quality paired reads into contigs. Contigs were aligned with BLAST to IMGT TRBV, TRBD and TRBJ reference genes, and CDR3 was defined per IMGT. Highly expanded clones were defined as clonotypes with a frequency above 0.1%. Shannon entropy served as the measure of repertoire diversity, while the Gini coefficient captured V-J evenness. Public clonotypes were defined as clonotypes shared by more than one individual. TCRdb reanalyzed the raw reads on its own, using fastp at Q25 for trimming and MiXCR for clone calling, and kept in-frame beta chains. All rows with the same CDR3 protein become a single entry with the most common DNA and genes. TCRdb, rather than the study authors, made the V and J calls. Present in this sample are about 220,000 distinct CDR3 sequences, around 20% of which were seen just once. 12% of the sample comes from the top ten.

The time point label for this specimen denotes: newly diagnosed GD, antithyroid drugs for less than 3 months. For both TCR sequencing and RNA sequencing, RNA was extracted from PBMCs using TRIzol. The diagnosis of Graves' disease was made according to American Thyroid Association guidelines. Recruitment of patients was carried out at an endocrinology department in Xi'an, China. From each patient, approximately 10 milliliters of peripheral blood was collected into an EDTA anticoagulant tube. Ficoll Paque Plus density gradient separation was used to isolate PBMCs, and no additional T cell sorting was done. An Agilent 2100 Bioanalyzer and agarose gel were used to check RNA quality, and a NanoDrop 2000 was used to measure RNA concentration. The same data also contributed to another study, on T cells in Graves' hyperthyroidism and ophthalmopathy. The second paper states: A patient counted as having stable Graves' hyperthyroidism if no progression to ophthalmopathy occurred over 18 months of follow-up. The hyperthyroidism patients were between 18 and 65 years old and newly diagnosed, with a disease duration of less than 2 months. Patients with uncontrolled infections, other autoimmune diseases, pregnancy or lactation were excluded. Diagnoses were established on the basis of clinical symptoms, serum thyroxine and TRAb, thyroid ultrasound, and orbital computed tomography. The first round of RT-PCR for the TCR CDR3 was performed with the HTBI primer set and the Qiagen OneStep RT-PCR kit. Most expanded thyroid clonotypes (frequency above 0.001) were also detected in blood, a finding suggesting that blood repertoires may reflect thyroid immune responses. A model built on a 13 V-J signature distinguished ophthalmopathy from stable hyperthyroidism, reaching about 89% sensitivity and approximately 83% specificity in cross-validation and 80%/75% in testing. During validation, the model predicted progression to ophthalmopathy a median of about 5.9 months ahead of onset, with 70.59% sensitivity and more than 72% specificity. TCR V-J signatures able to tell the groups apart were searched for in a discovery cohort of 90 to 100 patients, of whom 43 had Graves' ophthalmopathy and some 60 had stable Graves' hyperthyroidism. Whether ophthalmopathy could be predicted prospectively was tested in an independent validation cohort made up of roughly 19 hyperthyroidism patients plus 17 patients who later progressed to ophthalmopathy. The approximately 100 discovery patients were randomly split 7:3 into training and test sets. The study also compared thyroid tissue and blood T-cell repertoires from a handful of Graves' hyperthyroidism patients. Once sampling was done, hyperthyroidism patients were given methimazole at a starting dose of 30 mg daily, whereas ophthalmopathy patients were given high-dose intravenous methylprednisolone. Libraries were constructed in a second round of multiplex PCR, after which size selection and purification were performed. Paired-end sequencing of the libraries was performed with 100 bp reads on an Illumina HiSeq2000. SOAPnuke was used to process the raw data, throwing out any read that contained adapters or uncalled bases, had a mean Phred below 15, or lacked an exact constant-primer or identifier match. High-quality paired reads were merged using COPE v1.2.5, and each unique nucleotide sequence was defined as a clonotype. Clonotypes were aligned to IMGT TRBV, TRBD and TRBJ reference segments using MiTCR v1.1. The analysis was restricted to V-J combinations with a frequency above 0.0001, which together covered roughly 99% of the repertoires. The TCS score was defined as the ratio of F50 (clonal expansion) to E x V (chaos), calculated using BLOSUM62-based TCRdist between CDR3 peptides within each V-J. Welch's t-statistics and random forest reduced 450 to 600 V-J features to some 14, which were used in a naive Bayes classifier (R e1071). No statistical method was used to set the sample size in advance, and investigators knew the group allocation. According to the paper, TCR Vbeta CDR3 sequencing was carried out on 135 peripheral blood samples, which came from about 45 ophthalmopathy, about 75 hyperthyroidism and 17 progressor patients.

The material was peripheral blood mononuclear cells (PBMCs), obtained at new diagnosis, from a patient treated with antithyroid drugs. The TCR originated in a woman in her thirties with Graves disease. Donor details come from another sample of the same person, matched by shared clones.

The DNA is as follows: TGTGCCAGCACCCCCCCCCTAGCGGGAGGCACAGATACGCAGTATTTT. It is translated as CASTPPLAGGTDTQYF. Recombination linked TRBV28 to TRBJ2-3, with TRBD2 matching 10 junction bases. Taken from the germline V gene, the CDR1 and CDR2 loops are MDHEN and SYDVKM. Reading from cysteine to phenylalanine, the CDR3 counts 16 amino acids. The CDR3 DNA has 48 bases and is translated from base 1. Unmatched junction bases come to 8, with V trimmed by 7 bases and J by 1 base.